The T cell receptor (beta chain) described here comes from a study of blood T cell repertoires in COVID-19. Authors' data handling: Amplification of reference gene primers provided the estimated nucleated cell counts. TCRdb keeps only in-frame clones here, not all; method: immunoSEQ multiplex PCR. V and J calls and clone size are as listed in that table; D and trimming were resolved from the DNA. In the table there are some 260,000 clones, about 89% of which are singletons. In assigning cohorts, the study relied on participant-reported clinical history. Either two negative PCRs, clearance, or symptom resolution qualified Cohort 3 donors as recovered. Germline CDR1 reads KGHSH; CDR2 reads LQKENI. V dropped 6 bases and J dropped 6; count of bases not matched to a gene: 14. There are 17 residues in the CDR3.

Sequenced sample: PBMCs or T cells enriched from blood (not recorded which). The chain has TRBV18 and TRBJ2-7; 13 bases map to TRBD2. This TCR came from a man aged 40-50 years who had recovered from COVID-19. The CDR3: CASSTLTSGRSNREQYF. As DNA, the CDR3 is TGTGCCAGCTCCACCTTGACTAGCGGGAGGAGTAATCGCGAGCAGTACTTC. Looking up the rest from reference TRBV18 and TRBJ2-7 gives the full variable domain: NAGVMQNPRHLVRRRGQEARLRCSPMKGHSHVYWYRQLPEEGLKFMVYLQKENIIDESGMPKERFSAEFPKEGPSILRIQQVVRGDSAAYFCASSTLTSGRSNREQYFGPGTRLTVT.